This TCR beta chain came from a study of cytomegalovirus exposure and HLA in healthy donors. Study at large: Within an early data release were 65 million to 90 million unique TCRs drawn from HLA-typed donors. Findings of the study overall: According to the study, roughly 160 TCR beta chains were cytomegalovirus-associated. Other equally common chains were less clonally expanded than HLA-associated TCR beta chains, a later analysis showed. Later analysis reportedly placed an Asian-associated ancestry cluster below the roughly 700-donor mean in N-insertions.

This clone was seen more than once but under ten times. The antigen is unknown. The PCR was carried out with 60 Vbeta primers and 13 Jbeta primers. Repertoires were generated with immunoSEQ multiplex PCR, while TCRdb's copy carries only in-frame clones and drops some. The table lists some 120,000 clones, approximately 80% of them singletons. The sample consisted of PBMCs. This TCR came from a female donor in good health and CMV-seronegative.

CDR3 loop: CASREIAGQAVEAFF. The CDR3 DNA reads as TGCGCCAGCAGAGAAATCGCCGGACAGGCCGTTGAAGCTTTCTTT. The rearrangement joins TRBV5-1 to TRBJ1-1; 7 nucleotides agree with TRBD1. With V trimmed by 5 bases and J by 7 bases, 14 bases remained unmatched. The CDR3 runs 15 residues. CDR1 and CDR2 from the germline V gene are SGHRS and YFSETQ.